Listed below are T cell receptor beta chains from one sample, sequenced in a study of chemoradiotherapy in HPV16-positive cancers. Clones were read by immunoSEQ multiplex PCR, and TCRdb kept only the in-frame ones, dropping some. The sample has under 4,000 clones, 75% to 85% seen once. This material was obtained from a patient who underwent chemoradiotherapy. All receptors come from a human donor with HPV-associated anogenital cancer. The CDR3 runs from the conserved cysteine through the conserved F or W. D genes are given only for firm matches. Rows give clone size only sometimes, using once, few, many, or a class for an expanded clone.

CDR3 protein: CASSPRTKWDEKLFF
CDR3 DNA: TGTGCCAGCAGTCCCAGGACGAAGTGGGATGAAAAACTGTTTTTT
D gene: .
J gene: TRBJ1-4
clone size: .
V gene: TRBV28

CDR3 protein: CASTRLAGGSYNEQFF
CDR3 DNA: TGCGCCAGCACCAGACTAGCGGGGGGTTCTTACAATGAGCAGTTCTTC
D gene: TRBD2
J gene: TRBJ2-1
clone size: .
V gene: TRBV4-3

CDR3 protein: CASSLLVSSGQPPQETQYF
CDR3 DNA: TGTGCCAGCAGCTTGTTAGTATCGTCGGGACAGCCACCTCAAGAGACCCAGTACTTC
D gene: TRBD1
J gene: TRBJ2-5
clone size: .
V gene: TRBV5-6

CDR3 protein: CASSENSLNTEAFF
CDR3 DNA: TGTGCCAGCAGTGAGAACAGTCTTAACACTGAAGCTTTCTTT
D gene: .
J gene: TRBJ1-1
clone size: .
V gene: TRBV6-4

CDR3 protein: CASSLGQGNGYTF
CDR3 DNA: TGTGCCAGCAGCTTAGGACAGGGTAATGGCTACACCTTC
D gene: TRBD1
J gene: TRBJ1-2
clone size: .
V gene: TRBV7-2

CDR3 protein: CASINPPTGVYTEAFF
CDR3 DNA: TGTGCCAGCATCAATCCCCCCACAGGGGTGTACACTGAAGCTTTCTTT
D gene: TRBD1
J gene: TRBJ1-1
clone size: .
V gene: TRBV6-7

CDR3 protein: CASSPTPRTDTQYF
CDR3 DNA: TGTGCCAGTAGTCCCACCCCCAGGACAGATACGCAGTATTTT
D gene: .
J gene: TRBJ2-3
clone size: once
V gene: TRBV19

CDR3 protein: CASSLTLAGSYEQYF
CDR3 DNA: TGTGCCAGCAGCTTAACCCTAGCGGGGAGCTACGAGCAGTACTTC
D gene: TRBD2
J gene: TRBJ2-7
clone size: few
V gene: TRBV7-9

CDR3 protein: CASSVVAAGGQETQYF
CDR3 DNA: TGTGCCAGCAGCGTAGTAGCGGCAGGGGGCCAAGAGACCCAGTACTTC
D gene: .
J gene: TRBJ2-5
clone size: .
V gene: TRBV9

CDR3 protein: CASSQGPLRGGSSYNEQFF
CDR3 DNA: TGCGCCAGCAGCCAAGGGCCCCTTCGCGGGGGCTCCTCCTACAATGAGCAGTTCTTC
D gene: .
J gene: TRBJ2-1
clone size: .
V gene: TRBV4-1

CDR3 protein: CASMAGNTDTQYF
CDR3 DNA: TGTGCCAGCATGGCAGGGAACACAGATACGCAGTATTTT
D gene: .
J gene: TRBJ2-3
clone size: .
V gene: TRBV2

CDR3 protein: CASSSPSDTGELFF
CDR3 DNA: TGTGCCAGCAGCAGTCCCAGTGACACCGGGGAGCTGTTTTTT
D gene: .
J gene: TRBJ2-2
clone size: .
V gene: TRBV7-3

CDR3 protein: CASSSGLVTDTQYF
CDR3 DNA: TGTGCCAGCAGCTCCGGACTAGTCACAGATACGCAGTATTTT
D gene: TRBD2
J gene: TRBJ2-3
clone size: once
V gene: TRBV5-6

CDR3 protein: CASRLGQSDTQYF
CDR3 DNA: TGTGCCTCCCGCCTCGGTCAGTCAGATACGCAGTATTTT
D gene: .
J gene: TRBJ2-3
clone size: .
V gene: TRBV10-3

CDR3 protein: CASSLYRGATSPLHF
CDR3 DNA: TGTGCCAGCAGCTTATATCGGGGTGCAACATCACCCCTCCACTTT
D gene: .
J gene: TRBJ1-6
clone size: .
V gene: TRBV13

CDR3 protein: CAWSEGYGYTF
CDR3 DNA: TGTGCCTGGAGTGAGGGGTACGGCTACACCTTC
D gene: .
J gene: TRBJ1-2
clone size: .
V gene: TRBV30

CDR3 protein: CASSLVGRGMDEQFF
CDR3 DNA: TGTGCCAGCAGCTTAGTGGGCAGGGGGATGGATGAGCAGTTCTTC
D gene: TRBD1
J gene: TRBJ2-1
clone size: .
V gene: TRBV11-1

CDR3 protein: CARIRTRGRWYEQYF
CDR3 DNA: TGTGCCAGAATAAGAACCAGGGGGCGGTGGTACGAGCAGTACTTC
D gene: TRBD1
J gene: TRBJ2-7
clone size: .
V gene: TRBV5-3

CDR3 protein: CASSFRRNTEAFF
CDR3 DNA: TGTGCCAGCAGTTTTCGACGGAACACTGAAGCTTTCTTT
D gene: .
J gene: TRBJ1-1
clone size: .
V gene: TRBV28

CDR3 protein: CASSFGGPNNEQFF
CDR3 DNA: TGCGCCAGCAGCTTCGGGGGGCCGAACAATGAGCAGTTCTTC
D gene: .
J gene: TRBJ2-1
clone size: once
V gene: TRBV5-1

CDR3 protein: CASRSGVETSYEQYF
CDR3 DNA: TGTGCCAGCCGAAGCGGGGTAGAGACCTCCTACGAGCAGTACTTC
D gene: TRBD2
J gene: TRBJ2-7
clone size: .
V gene: TRBV6-6

CDR3 protein: CASSPSGGGTDTQYF
CDR3 DNA: TGTGCCAGCAGTCCCAGCGGGGGCGGCACAGATACGCAGTATTTT
D gene: TRBD2
J gene: TRBJ2-3
clone size: .
V gene: TRBV2

CDR3 protein: CASSLAGSDYDEQYF
CDR3 DNA: TGTGCCAGCAGCTTAGCGGGTTCCGATTATGACGAGCAGTACTTC
D gene: .
J gene: TRBJ2-7
clone size: once
V gene: TRBV7-8

CDR3 protein: CASSLAGANTGELFF
CDR3 DNA: TGTGCCAGCAGTCTAGCGGGAGCGAACACCGGGGAGCTGTTTTTT
D gene: TRBD2
J gene: TRBJ2-2
clone size: .
V gene: TRBV6-5

CDR3 protein: CASSLDGRQETQYF
CDR3 DNA: TGCGCCAGCAGCTTGGACGGGCGGCAAGAGACCCAGTACTTC
D gene: .
J gene: TRBJ2-5
clone size: .
V gene: TRBV5-1

CDR3 protein: CASSRSGKETQYF
CDR3 DNA: TGTGCCAGCTCACGGAGCGGCAAGGAGACCCAGTACTTC
D gene: .
J gene: TRBJ2-5
clone size: .
V gene: TRBV18

CDR3 protein: CASRRYEQYF
CDR3 DNA: TGTGCCAGCCGACGATACGAGCAGTACTTC
D gene: .
J gene: TRBJ2-7
clone size: few
V gene: TRBV5-8

CDR3 protein: CASSFGRGLYGYTF
CDR3 DNA: TGTGCCAGCAGTTTCGGCAGGGGGCTATATGGCTACACCTTC
D gene: TRBD1
J gene: TRBJ1-2
clone size: .
V gene: TRBV28

CDR3 protein: CASNPGAYNSPLHF
CDR3 DNA: TGTGCCAGCAATCCGGGAGCTTATAATTCACCCCTCCACTTT
D gene: .
J gene: TRBJ1-6
clone size: .
V gene: TRBV6-1

CDR3 protein: CASRSRGSNEQFF
CDR3 DNA: TGTGCCAGCAGATCTAGGGGGAGCAATGAGCAGTTCTTC
D gene: .
J gene: TRBJ2-1
clone size: few
V gene: TRBV7-9

CDR3 protein: CASSQDDRAGYTF
CDR3 DNA: TGTGCCAGCAGCCAAGATGACCGTGCCGGCTACACCTTC
D gene: .
J gene: TRBJ1-2
clone size: .
V gene: TRBV14

CDR3 protein: CASSFYGTSSYEQYF
CDR3 DNA: TGTGCCAGCAGCTTCTATGGGACATCCTCCTACGAGCAGTACTTC
D gene: .
J gene: TRBJ2-7
clone size: .
V gene: TRBV5-5

CDR3 protein: CASTATKGFDGYTF
CDR3 DNA: TGTGCCAGCACCGCAACCAAGGGATTTGATGGCTACACCTTC
D gene: .
J gene: TRBJ1-2
clone size: few
V gene: TRBV21-1

CDR3 protein: CATTGSADTQYF
CDR3 DNA: TGTGCCACCACAGGGTCGGCAGATACGCAGTATTTT
D gene: .
J gene: TRBJ2-3
clone size: .
V gene: TRBV10-3

CDR3 protein: CASSFHQLTDTQYF
CDR3 DNA: TGTGCCAGCAGCTTTCACCAGCTCACAGATACGCAGTATTTT
D gene: .
J gene: TRBJ2-3
clone size: once
V gene: TRBV7-2

CDR3 protein: CASSPYPTSGGGGADTQYF
CDR3 DNA: TGCGCCAGCAGCCCCTACCCGACTAGCGGGGGGGGTGGGGCAGATACGCAGTATTTT
D gene: TRBD2
J gene: TRBJ2-3
clone size: .
V gene: TRBV4-1

CDR3 protein: CASSPNQGAGEYGYTF
CDR3 DNA: TGTGCCAGCAGCCCTAATCAGGGGGCAGGGGAGTATGGCTACACCTTC
D gene: TRBD1
J gene: TRBJ1-2
clone size: .
V gene: TRBV4-2

CDR3 protein: CAWSVPASGRARNEQFF
CDR3 DNA: TGTGCCTGGAGTGTACCGGCTAGCGGGAGGGCCCGAAATGAGCAGTTCTTC
D gene: TRBD2
J gene: TRBJ2-1
clone size: .
V gene: TRBV30

CDR3 protein: CAWSVRPHLGNTIYF
CDR3 DNA: TGTGCCTGGAGTGTAAGGCCCCACTTGGGAAACACCATATATTTT
D gene: .
J gene: TRBJ1-3
clone size: .
V gene: TRBV30

CDR3 protein: CASRPDILSQPQHF
CDR3 DNA: TGTGCCAGTAGACCGGACATCCTTAGCCAGCCCCAGCATTTT
D gene: .
J gene: TRBJ1-5
clone size: .
V gene: TRBV19

CDR3 protein: CASSTRQPNTEAFF
CDR3 DNA: TGTGCCAGCAGCACCAGACAGCCGAACACTGAAGCTTTCTTT
D gene: .
J gene: TRBJ1-1
clone size: .
V gene: TRBV11-1

CDR3 protein: CASSLGEASGANVLTF
CDR3 DNA: TGTGCCAGCAGCTTAGGAGAGGCCTCTGGGGCCAACGTCCTGACTTTC
D gene: .
J gene: TRBJ2-6
clone size: .
V gene: TRBV7-9

CDR3 protein: CASSEGQQQETQYF
CDR3 DNA: TGTGCCAGCAGCGAGGGACAGCAGCAAGAGACCCAGTACTTC
D gene: TRBD1
J gene: TRBJ2-5
clone size: .
V gene: TRBV11-2

CDR3 protein: CASIRGGMGSYEQYF
CDR3 DNA: TGTGCCAGCATCAGGGGGGGGATGGGATCCTACGAGCAGTACTTC
D gene: .
J gene: TRBJ2-7
clone size: .
V gene: TRBV2

CDR3 protein: CAISSTGVNEKLFF
CDR3 DNA: TGTGCCATCAGTTCCACAGGAGTTAATGAAAAACTGTTTTTT
D gene: .
J gene: TRBJ1-4
clone size: .
V gene: TRBV10-3